The clone carrying this T cell receptor beta chain was observed a handful of times. Its specificity is unknown. The data originate from a study of T cell responses to AZD1222 COVID-19 vaccine. Study outcomes and limitations: The reported proportion of spike-specific TCRs targeting unmutated variant regions was nearly half. At baseline, just five to seven AZD1222 recipients tested seropositive.

The V segment lost 3 bases and the J segment 2 bases; nucleotides outside the gene matches: 6. The germline gives CDR1 SNHLY, CDR2 FYNNEI. The CDR3 has 15 residues. Here immunoSEQ multiplex PCR was the method, and the copy in TCRdb shows in-frame clones only, minus some. The table lists over 70,000 clones, approximately 89% of them singletons. The chain couples TRBV2 to TRBJ2-7; 8 nucleotides match TRBD2. The sequence was collected from an adult who received the AZD1222 COVID-19 vaccine. The input for sequencing was peripheral blood, taken 28 days after the second AZD1222 dose. CDR3 sequence: CASSDHTSGTYEQYV. The DNA of the CDR3 is TGTGCCAGCAGTGATCATACTAGCGGAACCTACGAGCAGTACGTC.